This TCR beta chain was recorded in a study of blood T cell repertoires in COVID-19. As for the study in general: The analysed material was cDNA or gDNA that came from T cells, B-cell-depleted T cells, or PBMCs.

Only in-frame clones appear in the TCRdb table, and some are missing; sequencing was by immunoSEQ multiplex PCR. Of some 390,000 clones detected, around 90% appear once; the ten largest clones hold approximately 2.9%. CDR3 length equals 15 residues. The germline V gene has CDR1 SGHRS and CDR2 YFSETQ. Trimming removed 0 bases from V and 3 bases from J, with 11 bases in between. V is TRBV5-1 and J is TRBJ2-3, with D maybe TRBD1 (6 bases). Sequencing was carried out using peripheral blood. This TCR came from a human donor in a cohort sampled during active COVID-19. In nucleotides, the CDR3 is TGCGCCAGCAGCTTGGACAACAGGGTGACAGATACGCAGTATTTT. Translating it yields CASSLDNRVTDTQYF.